Below, one T cell receptor (beta chain) is given with its context. No antigen is known for it. The CDR3 contains 15 residues. Deletions cut 7 bases from V and 6 bases from J, with 21 bases between. Germline V gene lookup returns CDR1 MNHNS and CDR2 SASEGT. Assay used: immunoSEQ multiplex PCR; TCRdb lists only in-frame clones, some missing. The data hold under 20,000 clones, with about two thirds observed a single time. This entry belongs to a study of OX40 agonist ivuxolimab in advanced cancers. Study at large: Patients received ivuxolimab, an agonistic anti-OX40 (CD134) antibody.

Study-level findings and limits: In general, CD8+ T cells held more expanded clones than CD4+ did, on average.

The sample consisted of CD4+ or CD8+ T cells sorted from blood, taken in a trial of the OX40 agonist ivuxolimab. The V call is TRBV6-1, the J call TRBJ1-1; D perhaps matches TRBD1 (5 bases). The TCR sequence derives from an adult with an advanced solid tumor such as melanoma, head and neck, liver or kidney cancer. The CDR3 protein is CASIHRADGAPEAFF. The CDR3, as DNA: TGTGCCAGCATCCATCGGGCAGACGGGGCGCCTGAAGCTTTCTTT.